The entry that follows covers one T cell receptor (beta chain) sequence. Its specificity is not known. One entry per CDR3 protein, called by TCRdb with MiXCR from the reads. The sample records 40,000 to 55,000 distinct CDR3 sequences, about 21% being singletons. The entry originates in a study of T cell repertoires in cytomegalovirus infection. Turning to the study itself: The public TCR beta signatures pointed to both CMV infection and matching HLA type. Findings and limits, study-wide: Predominance within the ex vivo response was attributable to HLA-C-restricted CMV-specific TCR beta clonotypes. Frequencies of public TCR beta families were cumulated, and this identified carriers of CMV plus the relevant HLA.

V was trimmed by 9 bases and J by 4 bases, leaving 15 bases between them. There are 13 residues in the CDR3. Per germline, CDR1 MNHNS and CDR2 SASEGT. This specimen consisted of CD8+ T cells from cultured PBMCs, obtained from culture after CMV antigen stimulation. This receptor was identified in a human donor in good health (CMV status not recorded). Some clones in this sample may be carry-over from other donors' samples. The chain combines TRBV6-1 with TRBJ1-1; no firm D call. The CDR3 DNA sequence: TGTGCCAGTCCACGGACCCTGGGCACTGAAGCTTTCTTT. It codes for CASPRTLGTEAFF.